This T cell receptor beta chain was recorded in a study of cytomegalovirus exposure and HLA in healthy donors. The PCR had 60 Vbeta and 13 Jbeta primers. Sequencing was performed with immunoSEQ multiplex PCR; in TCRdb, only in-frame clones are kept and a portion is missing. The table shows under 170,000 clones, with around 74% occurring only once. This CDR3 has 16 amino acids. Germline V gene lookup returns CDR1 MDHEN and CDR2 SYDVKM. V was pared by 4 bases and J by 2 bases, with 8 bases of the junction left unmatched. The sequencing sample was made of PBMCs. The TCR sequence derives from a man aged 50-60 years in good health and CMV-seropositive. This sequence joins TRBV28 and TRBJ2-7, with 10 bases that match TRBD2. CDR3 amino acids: CASSSEGLAVTYEQYF. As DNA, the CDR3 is TGTGCCAGCAGTTCGGAAGGACTAGCGGTCACCTACGAGCAGTACTTC.